One T cell receptor beta chain is described in this entry. The target antigen is unknown. The data stem from a study of T cell responses to AZD1222 COVID-19 vaccine. Study observations and caveats: Spike-specific TCR breadth rose after two AZD1222 doses, and depth rose as well.

The repertoire was sequenced with immunoSEQ multiplex PCR; TCRdb's copy has only in-frame clones and lacks some. The sample records some 160,000 clones, approximately 91% being singletons. CDR3 length equals 15 residues. The V segment lost 6 bases and the J segment 4 bases; nucleotides outside the gene matches: 8. CDR1 MNHEY and CDR2 SVGAGI come from the germline V gene. V usage is TRBV6-5 and J usage is TRBJ2-1; 8 nucleotides line up with TRBD1. The material was peripheral blood, obtained 28 days after the second AZD1222 dose. This clonotype was sampled from an adult who received the AZD1222 COVID-19 vaccine. In nucleotides, the CDR3 is TGTGCCAGCAGGATCGACCGGGACAGGTACAATGAGCAGTTCTTC. Translated: CASRIDRDRYNEQFF.